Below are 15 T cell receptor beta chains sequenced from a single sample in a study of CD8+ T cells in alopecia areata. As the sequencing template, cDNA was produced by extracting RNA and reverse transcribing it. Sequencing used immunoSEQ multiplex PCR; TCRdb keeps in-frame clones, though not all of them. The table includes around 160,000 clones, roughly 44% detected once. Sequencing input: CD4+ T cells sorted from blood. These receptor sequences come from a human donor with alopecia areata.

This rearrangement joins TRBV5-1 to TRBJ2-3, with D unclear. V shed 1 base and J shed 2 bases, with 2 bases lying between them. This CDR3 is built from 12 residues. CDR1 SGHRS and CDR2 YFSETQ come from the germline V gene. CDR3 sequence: CASSLPTDTQYF. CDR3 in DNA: TGCGCCAGCAGCTTGCCCACAGATACGCAGTATTTT. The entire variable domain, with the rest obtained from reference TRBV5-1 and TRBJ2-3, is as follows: KAGVTQTPRYLIKTRGQQVTLSCSPISGHRSVSWYQQTPGQGLQFLFEYFSETQRNKGNFPGRFSGRQFSNSRSEMNVSTLELGDSALYLCASSLPTDTQYFGPGTRLTVL.

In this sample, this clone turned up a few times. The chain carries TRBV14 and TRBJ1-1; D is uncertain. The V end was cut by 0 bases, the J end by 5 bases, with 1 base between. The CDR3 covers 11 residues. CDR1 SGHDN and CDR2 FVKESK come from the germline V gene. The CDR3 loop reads CASSQETEAFF. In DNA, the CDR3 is TGTGCCAGCAGCCAAGAGACTGAAGCTTTCTTT.

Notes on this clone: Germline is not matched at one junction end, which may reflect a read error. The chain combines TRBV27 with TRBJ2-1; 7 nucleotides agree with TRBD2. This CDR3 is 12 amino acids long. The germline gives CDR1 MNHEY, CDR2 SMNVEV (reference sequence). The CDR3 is CASSLFPGGLIF. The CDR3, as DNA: TGTGCCAGCAGTTTATTTCCGGGGGGTCTGATCTTC.

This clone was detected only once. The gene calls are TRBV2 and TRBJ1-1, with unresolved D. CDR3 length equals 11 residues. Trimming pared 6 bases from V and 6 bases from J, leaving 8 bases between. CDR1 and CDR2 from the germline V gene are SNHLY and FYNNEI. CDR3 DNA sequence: TGTGCCAGCAGGTACGGGGCTGAAGCTTTCTTT. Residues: CASRYGAEAFF.

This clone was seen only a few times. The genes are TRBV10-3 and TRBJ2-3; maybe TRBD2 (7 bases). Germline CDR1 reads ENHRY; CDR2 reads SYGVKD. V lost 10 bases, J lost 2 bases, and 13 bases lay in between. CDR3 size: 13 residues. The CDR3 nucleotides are TGTGCCACCTGGGGGGGGCCCACAGATACGCAGTATTTT. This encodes CATWGGPTDTQYF.

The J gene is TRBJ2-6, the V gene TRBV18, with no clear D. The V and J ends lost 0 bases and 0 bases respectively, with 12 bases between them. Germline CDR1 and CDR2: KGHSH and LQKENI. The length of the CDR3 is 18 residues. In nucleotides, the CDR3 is TGTGCCAGCTCACCACCTAGAAAGGGATTCTCTGGGGCCAACGTCCTGACTTTC. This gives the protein CASSPPRKGFSGANVLTF.

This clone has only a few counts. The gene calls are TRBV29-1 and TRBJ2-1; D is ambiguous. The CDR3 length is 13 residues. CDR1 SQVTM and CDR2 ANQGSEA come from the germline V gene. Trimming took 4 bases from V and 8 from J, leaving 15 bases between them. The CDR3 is CSVGPERVDEQFF. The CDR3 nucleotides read TGCAGCGTTGGCCCTGAAAGGGTGGATGAGCAGTTCTTC.

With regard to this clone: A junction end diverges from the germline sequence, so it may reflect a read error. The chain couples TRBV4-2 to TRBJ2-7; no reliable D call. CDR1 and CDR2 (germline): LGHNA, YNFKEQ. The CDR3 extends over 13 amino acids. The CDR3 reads CASSQADMPLPNF. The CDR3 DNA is TGTGCCAGCAGCCAAGCCGATATGCCCCTTCCTAACTTC.

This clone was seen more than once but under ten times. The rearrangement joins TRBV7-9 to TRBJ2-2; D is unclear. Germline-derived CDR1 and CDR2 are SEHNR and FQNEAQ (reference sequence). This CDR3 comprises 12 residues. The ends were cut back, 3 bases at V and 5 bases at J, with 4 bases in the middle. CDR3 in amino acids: CASSFSTGELFF. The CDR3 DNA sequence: TGTGCCAGCAGCTTTTCGACCGGGGAGCTGTTTTTT.

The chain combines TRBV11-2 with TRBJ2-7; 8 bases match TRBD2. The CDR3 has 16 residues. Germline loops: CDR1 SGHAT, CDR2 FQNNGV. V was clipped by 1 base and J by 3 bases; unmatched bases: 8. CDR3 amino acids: CASSLGKSGGYYEQYF. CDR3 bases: TGTGCCAGCAGCTTAGGGAAAAGCGGGGGCTACTACGAGCAGTACTTC. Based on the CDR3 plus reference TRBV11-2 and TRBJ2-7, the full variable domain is EAGVAQSPRYKIIEKRQSVAFWCNPISGHATLYWYQQILGQGPKLLIQFQNNGVVDDSQLPKDRFSAERLKGVDSTLKIQPAKLEDSAVYLCASSLGKSGGYYEQYFGPGTRLTVT.

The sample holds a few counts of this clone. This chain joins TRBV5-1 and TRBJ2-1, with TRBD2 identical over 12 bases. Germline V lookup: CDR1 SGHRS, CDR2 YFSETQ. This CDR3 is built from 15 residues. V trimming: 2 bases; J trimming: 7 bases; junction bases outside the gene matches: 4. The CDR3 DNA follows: TGCGCCAGCAGCTTACTAGCGGGAGGTACTAATGAGCAGTTCTTC. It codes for CASSLLAGGTNEQFF. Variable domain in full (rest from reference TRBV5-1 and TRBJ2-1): KAGVTQTPRYLIKTRGQQVTLSCSPISGHRSVSWYQQTPGQGLQFLFEYFSETQRNKGNFPGRFSGRQFSNSRSEMNVSTLELGDSALYLCASSLLAGGTNEQFFGPGTRLTVL.

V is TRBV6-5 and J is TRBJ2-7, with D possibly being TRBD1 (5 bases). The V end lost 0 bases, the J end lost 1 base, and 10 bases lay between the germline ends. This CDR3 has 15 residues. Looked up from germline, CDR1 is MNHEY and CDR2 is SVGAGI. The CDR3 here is CASSYSEGVSYEQYF. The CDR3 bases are TGTGCCAGCAGTTACTCCGAAGGGGTTTCCTACGAGCAGTACTTC.

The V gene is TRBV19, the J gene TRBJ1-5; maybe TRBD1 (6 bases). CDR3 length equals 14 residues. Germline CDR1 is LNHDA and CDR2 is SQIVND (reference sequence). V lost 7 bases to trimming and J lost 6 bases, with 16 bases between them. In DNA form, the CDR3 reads TGTGCCAGTAAGCACAGGGAGGGCACTCAGCCCCAGCATTTT. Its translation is CASKHREGTQPQHF.

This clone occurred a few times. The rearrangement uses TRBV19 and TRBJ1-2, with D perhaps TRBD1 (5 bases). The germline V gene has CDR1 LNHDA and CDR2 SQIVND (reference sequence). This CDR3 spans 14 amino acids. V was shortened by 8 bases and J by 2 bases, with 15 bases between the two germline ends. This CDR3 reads CASRYPGPNYGYTF. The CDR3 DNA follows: TGTGCCAGTCGCTACCCGGGACCCAACTATGGCTACACCTTC.

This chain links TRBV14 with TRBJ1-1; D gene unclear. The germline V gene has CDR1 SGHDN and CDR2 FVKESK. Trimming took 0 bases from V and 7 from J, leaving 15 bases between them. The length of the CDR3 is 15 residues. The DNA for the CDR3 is TGTGCCAGCAGCCAAGAGAGGGTAGAGGTCGGTGAAGCTTTCTTT. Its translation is CASSQERVEVGEAFF.